The 28 T cell receptor beta chains below come from one sample, sequenced in a study of cytomegalovirus exposure and HLA in healthy donors. Primers for the PCR totalled 60 Vbeta and 13 Jbeta. TCRdb keeps only in-frame clones here, not all; method: immunoSEQ multiplex PCR. The data contain 170,000 or so clones, roughly three quarters of them seen just once; the ten biggest clones take up 3.1%. Sequencing was performed on PBMCs. The receptor set was obtained from a woman aged 45-59 years in good health and CMV-seropositive.

Only a few counts were recorded for this clone. V is TRBV6-4 and J is TRBJ2-5; 8 bases are a match to TRBD2. The CDR3 covers 14 residues. In germline, CDR1 is MRHNA, CDR2 SNTAGT. Trimming cost V 5 bases and J 5 bases; bases outside gene matches: 7. In DNA, the CDR3 is TGTGCCAGCAGTCCGAACGGGGGGGCGGAGACCCAGTACTTC. Translated, it gives CASSPNGGAETQYF.

J is TRBJ2-7 and V is TRBV11-2, with 7 bases lining up with TRBD2. There are 13 residues in the CDR3. V gave up 4 bases and J gave up 12 bases; unmatched junction bases: 12. In germline, CDR1 is SGHAT, CDR2 FQNNGV. CDR3 nucleotides: TGTGCCAGCAGCTCACGCTCCTCGGGAGGCCTGTACTTC. Translation gives CASSSRSSGGLYF.

The chain has TRBV28 and TRBJ1-2, with 7 bases aligning to TRBD1. Germline V gene sequence: CDR1 MDHEN, CDR2 SYDVKM. CDR3 length equals 13 residues. The V gene end was trimmed by 6 bases and the J gene end by 3 bases; junction bases not matched to a gene: 4. CDR3 region: CASSPGQHYGYTF. For the CDR3, the DNA is TGTGCCAGCAGCCCGGGACAGCACTATGGCTACACCTTC.

In regard to this clone: An end of the junction does not agree with germline; a read error may underlie this. The chain combines TRBV28 with TRBJ1-3, with a possible D match to TRBD1 (5 bases). The germline V gene has CDR1 MDHEN and CDR2 SYDVKM. The CDR3 is made up of 14 amino acids. The CDR3 is CASRTQVLRNSIYF. The CDR3 DNA follows: TGTGCCAGCAGGACACAGGTACTCCGAAACAGCATATATTTT.

This rearrangement joins TRBV7-2 to TRBJ2-7; D is uncertain. Germline CDR1 reads SGHTA; CDR2 reads FQGNSA. This CDR3 comprises 14 residues. V lost 1 base and J lost 0, with 7 bases in between. CDR3 region: CASSLGPVSYEQYF. The CDR3 coding sequence is TGTGCCAGCAGCTTAGGCCCGGTCTCCTACGAGCAGTACTTC.

This clone was counted a single time. The J gene is TRBJ1-3, the V gene TRBV4-2; 12 bases align to TRBD1. V shed 5 bases, J shed 4 bases, and the junction held 9 bases outside the gene matches. Looked up from germline, CDR1 is LGHNA and CDR2 is YNFKEQ. This CDR3 has 17 amino acids. Written as DNA, the CDR3 is TGTGCCAGCAGCTTCGGGACAGGGGGCGCGGAAGGAAACACCATATATTTT. It translates to CASSFGTGGAEGNTIYF.

The V call is TRBV18, the J call TRBJ1-1; 7 nucleotides line up with TRBD1. V was clipped by 3 bases and J by 0 bases; unmatched bases: 4. Germline V gene lookup returns CDR1 KGHSH and CDR2 LQKENI. This CDR3 is built from 15 residues. The CDR3 region has the DNA TGTGCCAGCTCACCTCAGACAGGGCTGAACACTGAAGCTTTCTTT. This encodes CASSPQTGLNTEAFF.

J is TRBJ2-5 and V is TRBV30, with 7 positions matching TRBD2. The CDR3 is made up of 13 amino acids. CDR1 and CDR2 from the germline V gene are GTSNPN and SVGIG (reference sequence). Trimming at V came to 0 bases and at J to 5 bases, leaving 3 bases not matched to a gene. In nucleotides, the CDR3 is TGTGCCTGGAGTGTACTAGCGCGGGAGACCCAGTACTTC. Protein: CAWSVLARETQYF.

The chain carries TRBV19 and TRBJ2-7, with TRBD1 matching 10 bases. Germline V lookup: CDR1 LNHDA, CDR2 SQIVND (reference sequence). CDR3 size: 14 residues. V was clipped by 3 bases and J by 3 bases; unmatched bases: 2. The CDR3 here is CASSIGTGVYEQYF. Written as DNA, the CDR3 is TGTGCCAGTAGTATTGGGACAGGGGTCTACGAGCAGTACTTC.

The chain has TRBV10-3 and TRBJ1-1; possible D gene TRBD1, 6 bases. Germline CDR1 reads ENHRY; CDR2 reads SYGVKD. V dropped 2 bases and J dropped 5 bases, with 12 bases sitting between them. There are 14 residues in the CDR3. CDR3 region: CAISEGRGATEAFF. The CDR3 DNA reads as TGTGCCATCAGTGAGGGCAGGGGAGCGACTGAAGCTTTCTTT.

This clone was counted a single time. The chain employs TRBV4-2 and TRBJ2-7; TRBD2 matches at 10 bases. There are 20 residues in the CDR3. Germline V gene sequence: CDR1 LGHNA, CDR2 YNFKEQ. V trimming: 0 bases; J trimming: 5 bases; junction bases outside the gene matches: 19. The CDR3 region is CASSQEGPQGLATGRDEQYF. In nucleotides, the CDR3 is TGTGCCAGCAGCCAAGAGGGCCCCCAGGGACTAGCGACCGGGAGGGACGAGCAGTACTTC.

In its sample, this clone was seen once. The V gene is TRBV19, the J gene TRBJ1-1; 7 bases match TRBD1. Germline V CDR1 and CDR2: LNHDA, SQIVND (reference sequence). The CDR3 is 14 amino acids. Trimming cost V 2 bases and J 8 bases; bases outside gene matches: 8. As DNA, the CDR3 is TGTGCCAGTAGTATATGGGGCAGGGGGAGCGAAGCTTTCTTT. It codes for CASSIWGRGSEAFF.

The chain recombines TRBV5-5 with TRBJ2-5, with D possibly matching TRBD1 (5 bases). The CDR3 runs 14 residues. Trimming stripped 4 bases from V and 1 base from J, with 11 bases between. Germline V lookup: CDR1 SGHKS, CDR2 YYEKEE (reference sequence). The DNA for the CDR3 is TGTGCCAGCAGCCCTGGCGACAGCCAAGAGACCCAGTACTTC. Residues: CASSPGDSQETQYF. Full variable domain (missing parts from reference TRBV5-5 and TRBJ2-5): DAGVTQSPTHLIKTRGQQVTLRCSPISGHKSVSWYQQVLGQGPQFIFQYYEKEERGRGNFPDRFSARQFPNYSSELNVNALLLGDSALYLCASSPGDSQETQYFGPGTRLLVL.

A note on this clone: Relative to the germline gene, one junction end is altered; a read error may explain this. The gene calls are TRBV12-5 and TRBJ2-1; TRBD1 aligns across 10 bases. The CDR3 contains 13 residues. CDR1 and CDR2 from the germline V gene are LGHNT and FRNRAP. For the CDR3, the DNA is TGTGCTAGTGGATTGGACAGGGGGAATGAGCAGTTCTTC. Translated: CASGLDRGNEQFF.

This chain joins TRBV28 and TRBJ1-5, with D unresolved. V was trimmed by 6 bases and J by 6 bases, leaving 15 bases between them. The CDR3 spans 14 residues. In germline, CDR1 is MDHEN, CDR2 SYDVKM. The CDR3 sequence: CASRPAGFSQPQHF. The CDR3 coding sequence is TGTGCCAGCAGACCCGCAGGATTTTCTCAGCCCCAGCATTTT. The full variable domain, its missing parts supplied by reference TRBV28 and TRBJ1-5, is DVKVTQSSRYLVKRTGEKVFLECVQDMDHENMFWYRQDPGLGLRLIYFSYDVKMKEKGDIPEGYSVSREKKERFSLILESASTNQTSMYLCASRPAGFSQPQHFGDGTRLSIL.

The chain carries TRBV18 and TRBJ2-5; 10 bases fit TRBD1. This CDR3 region has 15 residues. Trimming took 3 bases from V and 4 from J; bases not matched to a gene: 5. Germline V gene sequence: CDR1 KGHSH, CDR2 LQKENI. The CDR3 bases are TGTGCCAGCTCACCTAGGACAGGGGGGATAGAGACCCAGTACTTC. This gives the protein CASSPRTGGIETQYF.

The sample holds a few counts of this clone. The J gene is TRBJ2-2, the V gene TRBV9, with 15 bases aligning to TRBD2. Losses at the gene ends were 4 bases for V and 0 bases for J; bases not matched to a gene: 10. The CDR3 is 20 residues long. Germline V gene lookup returns CDR1 SGDLS and CDR2 YYNGEE. CDR3 residues: CASSSPRGTSGRSNTGELFF. In DNA form, the CDR3 reads TGTGCCAGCAGCTCACCAAGGGGGACTAGCGGGAGGTCGAACACCGGGGAGCTGTTTTTT.

A remark on this clone: Other DNA sequences in the same sample also yield this CDR3. J is TRBJ1-1 and V is TRBV5-1; a weak D match, TRBD1 (5 bases). CDR3 size: 12 residues. With 5 bases removed from V and 2 bases from J, the gap between germline ends came to 7 bases. CDR1 is SGHRS and CDR2 is YFSETQ in the germline V gene. CDR3 DNA sequence: TGCGCCAGCAGTCAGGGTAACACTGAAGCTTTCTTT. It yields the protein CASSQGNTEAFF.

This clone has only one observation. The CDR3 loop reads CASSYQPAGSYNEQFF. The CDR3 nucleotides read TGTGCCAGCAGTTACCAGCCCGCGGGCTCCTACAATGAGCAGTTCTTC. V is TRBV6-5 and J is TRBJ2-1; D might be TRBD2 (5 bases). The CDR3 has 16 amino acids. V was pared by 2 bases and J by 0 bases, with 11 bases between. CDR1 and CDR2 (germline): MNHEY, SVGAGI.

This clone was counted a single time. Here the CDR3 reads CASSQRVGAPGYEQFF. The CDR3 DNA reads as TGCGCCAGCAGCCAACGGGTGGGTGCCCCTGGGTATGAGCAGTTCTTC. The V gene is TRBV4-3, the J gene TRBJ2-1; no definite D call. This CDR3 is built from 16 residues. Germline V gene data show CDR1 as LGHNA and CDR2 as YSLEER. V was shortened by 2 bases and J by 8 bases, with 19 bases between the two germline ends.

This clone was detected only a few times. The gene calls are TRBV29-1 and TRBJ2-2; 7 bases agree with TRBD1. The J segment lost 7 bases and the V segment lost 6 bases, leaving 8 bases of the junction unmatched. This CDR3 region has 13 residues. CDR1 and CDR2 (germline): SQVTM, ANQGSEA. This CDR3 is CSVPQGMSGELFF. The CDR3 DNA is TGCAGCGTACCACAGGGGATGAGCGGGGAGCTGTTTTTT.

The chain combines TRBV18 with TRBJ1-3; tentatively, D is TRBD1 (6 bases). Germline CDR1 is KGHSH and CDR2 is LQKENI. The CDR3 extends over 16 amino acids. V gave up 4 bases and J gave up 0 bases, with 13 bases separating them. DNA for the CDR3: TGTGCCAGCTCACTTCTAGGGGACATCTCTGGAAACACCATATATTTT. Its protein product is CASSLLGDISGNTIYF.

To note about this clone: One end of the junction does not line up with germline, which may come from a read error. The rearrangement uses TRBV29-1 and TRBJ2-3; TRBD2 might be the D (6 bases). This CDR3 spans 14 amino acids. The germline V gene encodes CDR1 SQVTM and CDR2 ANQGSEA. CDR3 sequence: CSVGGGVLTDTRYF. The CDR3 DNA is TGCAGCGTTGGAGGAGGGGTTTTGACAGATACGCGGTATTTT.

J is TRBJ1-6 and V is TRBV10-3, with a tentative D call TRBD1 (6 bases). Looked up from germline, CDR1 is ENHRY and CDR2 is SYGVKD. Trimming took 5 bases from V and 10 from J, leaving 18 bases between them. The CDR3 spans 15 residues. The CDR3 spells CAISPGGAAGSPLHF. The CDR3 coding sequence is TGTGCCATCAGTCCGGGGGGGGCAGCCGGATCACCCCTCCACTTT.

The V and J genes are TRBV28 and TRBJ2-1; TRBD2 aligns across 7 bases. This CDR3 is 15 amino acids long. In germline, CDR1 is MDHEN, CDR2 SYDVKM. Trimming at V came to 5 bases and at J to 8 bases, leaving 12 bases not matched to a gene. Written as DNA, the CDR3 is TGTGCCAGCAGTACCGGGACTACCGTCCTCGATGAGCAGTTCTTC. This codes for CASSTGTTVLDEQFF.

The chain joins TRBV7-3 to TRBJ2-2, with 9 bases lining up with TRBD2. J lost 3 bases, V lost 3 bases, and 5 bases had no gene match. Germline CDR1 SGHTA, CDR2 FQGTGA. The CDR3 runs to 16 residues. Written as DNA, the CDR3 is TGTGCCAGCAGCTTTAGAGCGGGAGGATACACCGGGGAGCTGTTTTTT. This codes for CASSFRAGGYTGELFF.

The chain combines TRBV4-2 with TRBJ2-2, with D unresolved. CDR3 length: 13 residues. Germline CDR1 reads LGHNA; CDR2 reads YNFKEQ. V lost 2 bases, J lost 7 bases, and 8 bases lay in between. As DNA, the CDR3 is TGTGCCAGCAGCCAATCGAACTACGGGGAGCTGTTTTTT. It encodes CASSQSNYGELFF.

The CDR3 loop is CASSLDGAFDQPQHF. The CDR3 nucleotides read TGCGCCAGCAGCTTGGATGGGGCTTTCGATCAGCCCCAGCATTTT. This chain links TRBV5-1 with TRBJ1-5; D is possibly TRBD1 (5 bases). This CDR3 spans 15 amino acids. With 0 bases removed from V and 5 bases from J, the gap between germline ends came to 12 bases. CDR1 SGHRS and CDR2 YFSETQ come from the germline V gene.